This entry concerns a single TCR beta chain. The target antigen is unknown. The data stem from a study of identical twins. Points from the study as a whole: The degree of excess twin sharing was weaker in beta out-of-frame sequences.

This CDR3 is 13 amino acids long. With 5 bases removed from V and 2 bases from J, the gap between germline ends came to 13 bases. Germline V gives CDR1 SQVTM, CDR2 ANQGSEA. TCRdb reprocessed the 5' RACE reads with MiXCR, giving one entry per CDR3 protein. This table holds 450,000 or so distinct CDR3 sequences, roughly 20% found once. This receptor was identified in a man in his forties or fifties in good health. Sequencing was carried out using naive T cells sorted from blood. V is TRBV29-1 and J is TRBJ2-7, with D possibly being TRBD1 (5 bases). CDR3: CSVLRTGPYEQYF. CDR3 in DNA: TGCAGCGTTCTTCGAACAGGACCCTACGAGCAGTACTTC.